The sequence of this T cell receptor (beta chain) was determined in a study of control samples from healthy donors and cancer patients. Repertoires were generated with immunoSEQ multiplex PCR, while TCRdb's copy carries only in-frame clones and drops some. This sample has approximately 120,000 clones; roughly 89% occur once, and the top ten carry around 17%. V lost 3 bases, J lost 8 bases, and 3 bases stayed unmatched. CDR1 and CDR2 from the germline V gene are KGHSH and LQKENI. The CDR3 sequence is 13 residues long. J is TRBJ2-1 and V is TRBV18; 8 bases agree with TRBD2. Sequencing used blood. The sequence came from a woman between 50 and 59 years old in good health. The CDR3 nucleotides are TGTGCCAGCTCACCGGGACTAGGCCATGAGCAGTTCTTC. Protein product: CASSPGLGHEQFF. Based on the CDR3 plus reference TRBV18 and TRBJ2-1, the full variable domain is NAGVMQNPRHLVRRRGQEARLRCSPMKGHSHVYWYRQLPEEGLKFMVYLQKENIIDESGMPKERFSAEFPKEGPSILRIQQVVRGDSAAYFCASSPGLGHEQFFGPGTRLTVL.